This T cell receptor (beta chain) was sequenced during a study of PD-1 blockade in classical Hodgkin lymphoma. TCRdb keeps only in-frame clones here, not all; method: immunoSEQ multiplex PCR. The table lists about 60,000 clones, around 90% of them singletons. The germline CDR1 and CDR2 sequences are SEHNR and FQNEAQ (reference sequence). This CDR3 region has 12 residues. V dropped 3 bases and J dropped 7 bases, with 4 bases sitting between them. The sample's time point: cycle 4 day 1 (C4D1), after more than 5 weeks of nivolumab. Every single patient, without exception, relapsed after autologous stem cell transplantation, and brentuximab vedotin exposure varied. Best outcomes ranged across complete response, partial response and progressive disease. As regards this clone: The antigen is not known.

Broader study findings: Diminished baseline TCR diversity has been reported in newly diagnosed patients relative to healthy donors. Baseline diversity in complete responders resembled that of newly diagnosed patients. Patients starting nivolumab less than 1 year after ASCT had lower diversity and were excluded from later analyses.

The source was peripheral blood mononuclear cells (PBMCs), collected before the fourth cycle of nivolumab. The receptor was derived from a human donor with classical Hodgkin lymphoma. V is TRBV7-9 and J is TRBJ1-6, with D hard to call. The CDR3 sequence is CASSLGNSPLHF. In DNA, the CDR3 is TGTGCCAGCAGCTTGGGGAATTCACCCCTCCACTTT.